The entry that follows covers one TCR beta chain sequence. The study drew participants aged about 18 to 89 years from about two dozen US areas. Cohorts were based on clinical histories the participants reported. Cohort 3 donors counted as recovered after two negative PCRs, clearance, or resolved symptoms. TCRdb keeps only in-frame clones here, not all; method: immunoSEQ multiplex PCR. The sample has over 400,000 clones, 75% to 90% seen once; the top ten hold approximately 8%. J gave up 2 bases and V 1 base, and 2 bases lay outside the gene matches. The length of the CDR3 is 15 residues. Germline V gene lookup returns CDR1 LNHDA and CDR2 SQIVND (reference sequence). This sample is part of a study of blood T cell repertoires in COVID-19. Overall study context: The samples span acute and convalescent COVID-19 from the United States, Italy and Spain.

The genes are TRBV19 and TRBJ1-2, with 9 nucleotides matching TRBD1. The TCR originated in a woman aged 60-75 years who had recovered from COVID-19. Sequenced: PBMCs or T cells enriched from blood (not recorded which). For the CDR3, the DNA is TGTGCCAGTAGTATAGCAGGGACAGGGAACTATGGCTACACCTTC. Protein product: CASSIAGTGNYGYTF.